This T cell receptor beta chain came from a study of cytomegalovirus exposure and HLA in healthy donors. The CDR3 sequence is 16 residues long. The germline CDR1 and CDR2 sequences are SGHAT and FQNNGV. V lost 5 bases, J lost 10 bases, and 12 bases stayed unmatched. With respect to this clone: Its specificity is unknown.

The study sampled nominally healthy donors, though unrecorded immune exposures were likely. Study-wide findings and caveats: The investigators catalogued 150 or so TCR beta chains as cytomegalovirus-associated. Analysis was performed later, and it showed HLA-associated TCR beta chains to be more clonally expanded than equally common others.

Use of 60 Vbeta and 13 Jbeta primers characterized the PCR. As processed by the authors: Later reanalysis found roughly 80 million unique TCR beta chains, around 9.9 million of them shared. TCRdb's copy holds only in-frame clones and misses some; the assay was immunoSEQ multiplex PCR. The V and J calls and clone size were taken over from that table, and D and trimming were inferred from the DNA. The sample contains about 32,000 clones, roughly 84% of which appear only once. The chain uses TRBV11-2 and TRBJ1-6, with TRBD1 identical over 9 bases. Sequencing input: PBMCs. This sequence was found in a young woman in good health and CMV-seronegative. The DNA of the CDR3 is TGTGCCAGCAGCCTCCTTGGCGGGACAGGGTACTCACCCCTCCACTTT. Its translation is CASSLLGGTGYSPLHF.